The sequence of this TCR beta chain was determined in a study of blood T cells in healthy people across ages (dated by TCRdb to between 2014 and 2017). Background for the entire study: In model experiments, template switching captured roughly one uniquely barcoded TCR beta cDNA molecule for every two T cells. Donors were grouped into four age groups: young (average 16 years), middle-aged (under 40), aged (62) and long-lived (approximately 75). Two additional independent replicas of 1 million unique cDNA reads from the same blood draw were analyzed for two donors (one aged 18 to 30 and one aged 80 or older). To avoid experimental bias, donors of different ages were distributed randomly across sequencing lanes. To track age-related changes in TCR beta repertoire diversity, the study relied on deep sequencing normalized with unique cDNA molecular identifiers. Summary of the overall study and its limitations: Estimates of total diversity based on one million sequenced T cells were regarded as lower bounds and as underestimates. There was a strong correlation between observed TCR beta diversity and the percentage of naive T cells measured by flow cytometry. The long-lived group showed more naive CD4+ T cells, fewer expanded clones and increased TCR diversity than the aged group, suggesting age selection. Because profiling used bulk unsorted PBMCs, naive and antigen-experienced compartments could not be compared conclusively. Observed TCR beta diversity per million T cells fell roughly linearly with age, and a significant reduction was already apparent by age about 36. Donor CMV infection status was unknown, potentially confounding age-related changes in expanded clonotypes.

Deletion took 5 bases off V and 0 bases off J, with a span of 14 bases between the germline ends. Including the terminal cysteine and phenylalanine, the CDR3 comprises 16 residues. Of all the DNA, just the CDR3 is kept, 48 bases in frame from base 1. CDR1 and CDR2 are drawn from the germline V gene: SGHVS, FNYEAQ. Library preparation was by 5' RACE. Instrument used: Illumina HiSeq 2500. A second PCR of roughly 7 to 11 cycles was performed with a sample-barcoded 5' primer and a J-beta primer mix. A template-switch 5' adaptor carrying 12 random nucleotides introduced a unique molecular identifier onto each TCR beta cDNA molecule. At least 3 million CDR3-containing paired-end reads were obtained from each sample. First-strand cDNA synthesis was performed from all RNA using the Mint cDNA synthesis kit, with priming by a TRBC-specific oligonucleotide. All cDNA was treated with uracil-DNA glycosylase and then went through a first 18-cycle PCR with the universal primers M1SS and BC2_uni_R. In the paper's pipeline: For normalization, 1 million high-quality reads were randomly selected from each sample, with every read carrying a distinct molecular identifier. Reads sharing molecular identifiers were discarded rather than binned into consensus sequences. MiTCR, set to a Q25 quality threshold and the strictest error-elimination algorithm, was used for CDR3 identification, clonotype clustering and error correction. Lower-bound total TCR beta diversity was estimated with a nonparametric unseen species model using Euler transformation. The public reads were quality trimmed at Q25 with fastp and then assembled into clones with MiXCR by TCRdb, keeping productive beta chains. Rows are unified per CDR3 protein, each entry keeping the most common DNA and genes. The V and J calls were determined by TCRdb, not by the authors. The sample table records 270,000 or so distinct CDR3 sequences; roughly 29% of these occur just once. Around 30% of the sample rests with the top ten.

Systemically healthy Caucasian individuals from Russia, about 38 in total and aged 6 to 90 years, were included as donors. Each donor gave 8 to 10 milliliters of peripheral blood, drawn into EDTA-treated Vacutainer tubes. Ficoll-Paque density-gradient centrifugation was used to isolate PBMCs, with at least 6 million per sample. Trizol reagent was used to extract total RNA from the PBMCs, yielding at least 5.5 micrograms per sample. The percentages of naive CD45RAhigh/CD27high T cells were determined by flow cytometry on a PBMC aliquot from every donor. About this clonotype itself: Its specific antigen is unknown. There are no base qualities to consult, and no much larger clone falls within one base.

The clonotype was recovered from a woman in her seventies in good health. The sample consisted of blood. Here the chain combines TRBV7-6 and TRBJ2-4; perhaps TRBD2 is the D gene, with 6 bases matching. The CDR3 is CASSPSKAGAKNIQYF. The nucleotide sequence reads TGTGCCAGCAGCCCGAGTAAAGCGGGAGCCAAAAACATTCAGTACTTC.